A selection of T cell receptor beta chains follows, all from one sample in a study of OX40 agonist ivuxolimab in advanced cancers. Assay: immunoSEQ multiplex PCR; the TCRdb copy retains only in-frame clones and omits some. The data show fewer than 80,000 clones, about nine tenths seen once. This material consisted of CD4+ or CD8+ T cells sorted from blood, taken in a trial of the OX40 agonist ivuxolimab. Receptor source: an adult with an advanced solid tumor such as melanoma, head and neck, liver or kidney cancer. CDR3s include the opening cysteine and the closing phenylalanine or tryptophan. The D gene is left open where the match is weak. The size entry is marked missing in some rows and otherwise reads once, few, many or a size class.

D | J | size | V | DNA | CDR3
. | TRBJ2-1 | once | TRBV5-1 | TGCGCCAGCAGCTTGGAATCTCCATCCTACAATGAGCAGTTCTTC | CASSLESPSYNEQFF
TRBD1 | TRBJ1-1 | . | TRBV14 | TGTGCCAGCAGCCAACGACAGGGAGGCATGAACACTGAAGCTTTCTTT | CASSQRQGGMNTEAFF
. | TRBJ2-3 | . | TRBV5-5 | TGTGCCAGCAGCCGCGACGGCTCTAGCACAGATACGCAGTATTTT | CASSRDGSSTDTQYF
TRBD1 | TRBJ1-6 | . | TRBV2 | TGTGCCAGCAGCGACAGGGGCGAGTCACCCCTCCACTTT | CASSDRGESPLHF
. | TRBJ2-5 | . | TRBV19 | TGTGCCAGTAGTATAACAGCTTCTCAAGAGACCCAGTACTTC | CASSITASQETQYF
TRBD1 | TRBJ1-1 | . | TRBV6-1 | TGTGCCATCGACAGGGGAGGGGTTGAAGCTTTCTTT | CAIDRGGVEAFF
TRBD1 | TRBJ1-4 | . | TRBV6-4 | TGTGCCAGCAGTGGACAGGGGAATGAAAAACTGTTTTTT | CASSGQGNEKLFF
. | TRBJ2-7 | . | TRBV5-6 | TGTGCCAGCAGCCCCGGGTTCCCCGTAGGCCGCGAGCAGTACTTC | CASSPGFPVGREQYF
. | TRBJ2-5 | . | TRBV2 | TGTGCCAGCTCCACGTCGGCGGCGACGGACCAGTACTTC | CASSTSAATDQYF
TRBD1 | TRBJ1-3 | once | TRBV11-2 | TGTGCCAGCAGCATCTCAAGACAGGGTGACACCATATATTTT | CASSISRQGDTIYF
. | TRBJ2-1 | . | TRBV7-3 | TGTGCCAGCAGCTTAAACAGGCCCCCGGACAATGAGCAGTTCTTC | CASSLNRPPDNEQFF
. | TRBJ1-1 | . | TRBV7-9 | TGTGCCAGCAAGGGAGAAATGAACACTGAAGCTTTCTTT | CASKGEMNTEAFF
. | TRBJ2-1 | once | TRBV20-1 | TGCAGTGCGGGGACATACAATGAGCAGTTCTTC | CSAGTYNEQFF
. | TRBJ2-6 | . | TRBV27 | TGTGCCAGCAGCAAACAGGTTTCCTCTGGGGCCAACGTCCTGACTTTC | CASSKQVSSGANVLTF
. | TRBJ1-2 | . | TRBV5-7 | TGTGCCAGCAGCTCCACGGGGGGGGTGAATAACTATGGCTACACCTTC | CASSSTGGVNNYGYTF
TRBD1 | TRBJ1-1 | . | TRBV5-1 | TGCGCCAGCAGCCATCCGGGACAGGGAAACACTGAAGCTTTCTTT | CASSHPGQGNTEAFF
. | TRBJ2-7 | . | TRBV11-2 | TGTGCCAGCAGCCCCGGCGGGTGGGCTCGGGCATCCTCCTACGAGCAGTACTTC | CASSPGGWARASSYEQYF
. | TRBJ1-6 | few | TRBV2 | TGTGCCAGCAGTGAAGCGGTATTAAGTACTTCACCCCTCCACTTT | CASSEAVLSTSPLHF
. | TRBJ2-1 | . | TRBV11-2 | TGTGCCAGCAGCCCTACAGCCAGCTCCTACAATGAGCAGTTCTTC | CASSPTASSYNEQFF
. | TRBJ2-2 | . | TRBV19 | TGTGCCAGTTATGATCAGGGGACCGGGGAGCTGTTTTTT | CASYDQGTGELFF
. | TRBJ1-2 | . | TRBV15 | TGTGCCACCAGCAGAGGTTGGGAAAAAGGACCCCCTATGGATGGCTACACCTTC | CATSRGWEKGPPMDGYTF
. | TRBJ1-5 | . | TRBV5-1 | TGCGCCAGCAGCTTGGAGGCAGTAGAAGGTCAGCCCCAGCATTTT | CASSLEAVEGQPQHF
. | TRBJ2-2 | . | TRBV20-1 | TGCAGTGCTACCAACACCGGGGAGCTGTTTTTT | CSATNTGELFF
. | TRBJ1-2 | . | TRBV5-6 | TGTGCCAGCAGCCGTGACAATATATATGGCTACACCTTC | CASSRDNIYGYTF
. | TRBJ1-1 | once | TRBV2 | TGTGCCAGCAGTGAACTTGCAACAGGGCGGAACACTGAAGCTTTCTTT | CASSELATGRNTEAFF
TRBD2 | TRBJ2-1 | once | TRBV4-2 | TGTGCCAGCAGCCAGGGACTAGCGGAAAATGAGCAGTTCTTC | CASSQGLAENEQFF
TRBD2 | TRBJ2-1 | . | TRBV30 | TGTGCCTTATCACGGGGGGGCCTCTACAATGAGCAGTTCTTC | CALSRGGLYNEQFF
TRBD1 | TRBJ2-5 | . | TRBV6-6 | TGTGCCAGCAGTTCCCCGACAGGGCGGGAGACCCAGTACTTC | CASSSPTGRETQYF
TRBD2 | TRBJ2-1 | . | TRBV7-3 | TGTGCCAGCAGCTTATCCCGCGGGGGGGCCGCTGAGCAGTTCTTC | CASSLSRGGAAEQFF
. | TRBJ1-6 | once | TRBV4-1 | TGCGCCAGCAGCCAAGAGGCTCGTCGGGGAAACTATAATTCACCCCTCCACTTT | CASSQEARRGNYNSPLHF
TRBD1 | TRBJ1-1 | . | TRBV4-1 | TGCGCCAGCAGCCAGGCGCTGCAGGGGGCTGGGACTGAAGCTTTCTTT | CASSQALQGAGTEAFF
TRBD1 | TRBJ2-7 | . | TRBV11-2 | TGTGCCAGCAGCTTATTATTACCGGGACAGGTTACCTACGAGCAGTACTTC | CASSLLLPGQVTYEQYF
. | TRBJ2-7 | . | TRBV2 | TGTGCCAGCAGGGAACCAGGGTCTGGGCAGTACTTC | CASREPGSGQYF
. | TRBJ2-5 | . | TRBV18 | TGTGCCAGCTCATCCTACGGGCGGCAACAAGAGACCCAGTACTTC | CASSSYGRQQETQYF
TRBD2 | TRBJ2-3 | few | TRBV2 | TGTGCCAGCTCCTGGGGGGGGAGCACAGATACGCAGTATTTT | CASSWGGSTDTQYF
. | TRBJ2-2 | . | TRBV19 | TGTGCCAGTAGTATTTGGGGGCAGGCGAACACCGGGGAGCTGTTTTTT | CASSIWGQANTGELFF
. | TRBJ1-4 | few | TRBV29-1 | TGCAGCGCCCTTGGTAGTGGGGATGAAAAACTGTTTTTT | CSALGSGDEKLFF
. | TRBJ1-1 | . | TRBV6-5 | TGTGCCACAATGTCAGGGGCAGGCACTGAAGCTTTCTTT | CATMSGAGTEAFF
TRBD1 | TRBJ2-1 | . | TRBV10-3 | TGTGCCATCAGAGACCGGGACAGGGGGCTTAATGAGCAGTTCTTC | CAIRDRDRGLNEQFF
TRBD2 | TRBJ2-5 | . | TRBV2 | TGTGCCAGCAGTGAAATCGGACTAGGGCAAGAGACCCAGTACTTC | CASSEIGLGQETQYF
TRBD2 | TRBJ2-1 | . | TRBV10-3 | TGTGCCATCGGCCCGGGGGGTGAGCAGTTCTTC | CAIGPGGEQFF
. | TRBJ2-2 | . | TRBV5-1 | TGCGCCAGCAGCTATGAAGTGATTCGGAACACCGGGGAGCTGTTTTTT | CASSYEVIRNTGELFF
TRBD1 | TRBJ1-3 | . | TRBV5-5 | TGTGCCAGCAGCTTGGCCCTTACAGGGGTGTCTGGAAACACCATATATTTT | CASSLALTGVSGNTIYF
. | TRBJ2-3 | . | TRBV10-3 | TGTGCCATCAGTGGCACCCTCACGGGAGATACGCAGTATTTT | CAISGTLTGDTQYF
. | TRBJ1-1 | . | TRBV20-1 | TGCAGTGCTAAAACGGGGCCTGAAGCTTTCTTT | CSAKTGPEAFF
. | TRBJ1-3 | . | TRBV2 | TGTGCCAGCAGTGTTTTACAAACCATATATTTT | CASSVLQTIYF